Each of the 24 T cell receptor beta chains below was sequenced from the same sample in a study of blood T cell repertoires in COVID-19. This table comes from immunoSEQ multiplex PCR, and its TCRdb copy is limited to in-frame clones, with some not included. The sample lists 180,000 or so clones; 76% were seen once. Source material: peripheral blood. The source is a woman between 45 and 65 years old with active or convalescent COVID-19.

The J gene is TRBJ2-7, the V gene TRBV7-2; D is perhaps TRBD2 (5 bases). V was trimmed by 5 bases and J by 6 bases, leaving 20 bases between them. The CDR3 length is 15 residues. Germline CDR1 SGHTA, CDR2 FQGNSA. The CDR3 nucleotides read TGTGCCAGCAGCCCCCAACTCGGAGGTATAGGCGAGCAGTACTTC. It is translated as CASSPQLGGIGEQYF. Filled out from reference TRBV7-2 and TRBJ2-7, the complete variable domain reads GAGVSQSPSNKVTEKGKDVELRCDPISGHTALYWYRQSLGQGLEFLIYFQGNSAPDKSGLPSDRFSAERTGGSVSTLTIQRTQQEDSAVYLCASSPQLGGIGEQYFGPGTRLTVT.

The rearrangement uses TRBV10-3 and TRBJ1-1, with a possible D match to TRBD1 (6 bases). Trimming pared 11 bases from V and 3 bases from J, leaving 19 bases between. Germline V gene lookup returns CDR1 ENHRY and CDR2 SYGVKD. CDR3 length: 14 amino acids. The CDR3 DNA follows: TGTGCCGCCTCGGGGGGCGCAGGGGACACTGAAGCTTTCTTT. Protein sequence: CAASGGAGDTEAFF.

The rearrangement uses TRBV5-1 and TRBJ1-1; 7 bases align to TRBD1. Trimming at V came to 4 bases and at J to 1 base, leaving 7 bases not matched to a gene. The CDR3 length is 15 residues. Germline CDR1 and CDR2: SGHRS and YFSETQ. As DNA, the CDR3 is TGCGCCAGCAGCGCCAGACAGGGAGGGAACACTGAAGCTTTCTTT. Protein sequence: CASSARQGGNTEAFF.

V usage is TRBV30 and J usage is TRBJ2-2; tentatively, D is TRBD2 (5 bases). This CDR3 has 15 amino acids. The germline gives CDR1 GTSNPN, CDR2 SVGIG (reference sequence). The germline V and J ends were trimmed by 0 bases and 8 bases, with 16 bases remaining between them. The CDR3 DNA sequence: TGTGCCTGGAGTGTAATGGGTGTGCGGGCGGGGGAGCTGTTTTTT. Translating it yields CAWSVMGVRAGELFF.

V gene TRBV6-1 combines with J gene TRBJ1-6; D unresolved. Looked up from germline, CDR1 is MNHNS and CDR2 is SASEGT. The CDR3 runs to 14 residues. Between the trimmed V and J ends, which lost 2 bases and 7 bases, there was a span of 9 bases. DNA for the CDR3: TGTGCCAGCAGTGAAAGGGAGATAAATTCACCCCTCCACTTT. As protein: CASSEREINSPLHF.

This clone was counted between two and nine times. The chain combines TRBV5-1 with TRBJ2-5; 7 bases match TRBD2. The junction had 6 bases not matched to a gene; V was cut back by 0 bases and J by 4 bases. The germline CDR1 and CDR2 sequences are SGHRS and YFSETQ. There are 15 residues in the CDR3. The CDR3 loop is CASSLERPSGETQYF. The CDR3 nucleotides read TGCGCCAGCAGCTTGGAACGACCTAGCGGAGAGACCCAGTACTTC.

J is TRBJ1-1 and V is TRBV11-3, with 10 bases that match TRBD1. Germline V CDR1 and CDR2: SGHNT, YENEEA. Germline trimming cut 6 bases from V and 4 bases from J; bases unmatched to any gene: 5. The CDR3 is 14 amino acids. CDR3 sequence: CASSRDRGSTEAFF. The CDR3 DNA is TGTGCCAGCAGTAGGGACAGGGGATCCACTGAAGCTTTCTTT.

V is TRBV27 and J is TRBJ2-7; D might be TRBD1 (7 bases). Germline-derived CDR1 and CDR2 are MNHEY and SMNVEV (reference sequence). CDR3 length: 14 amino acids. Deletions cut 3 bases from V and 2 bases from J, with 11 bases between. The CDR3 is CASSLGRGAYEQYF. The CDR3 nucleotides are TGTGCCAGCAGTTTGGGCAGGGGGGCCTACGAGCAGTACTTC.

The chain recombines TRBV19 with TRBJ2-1; TRBD2 agrees at 9 bases. Looked up from germline, CDR1 is LNHDA and CDR2 is SQIVND (reference sequence). The CDR3 totals 15 residues. J lost 8 bases, V lost 10 bases, and 15 bases had no gene match. The CDR3 region is CATREFSGRIDEQFF. DNA for the CDR3: TGTGCCACCAGAGAGTTTAGCGGGAGAATCGATGAGCAGTTCTTC. The variable domain in full, completed from reference TRBV19 and TRBJ2-1, reads DGGITQSPKYLFRKEGQNVTLSCEQNLNHDAMYWYRQDPGQGLRLIYYSQIVNDFQKGDIAEGYSVSREKKESFPLTVTSAQKNPTAFYLCATREFSGRIDEQFFGPGTRLTVL.

V is TRBV7-9 and J is TRBJ1-4, with D possibly being TRBD1 (6 bases). The CDR3 spans 15 residues. CDR1 is SEHNR and CDR2 is FQNEAQ in the germline V gene (reference sequence). V gave up 6 bases and J gave up 2 bases, with 13 bases separating them. The CDR3 DNA follows: TGTGCCAGCAGGCCCAGGGGATCCACTAATGAAAAACTGTTTTTT. Its translation is CASRPRGSTNEKLFF. The full variable domain, in which reference TRBV7-9 and TRBJ1-4 provide the parts outside the CDR3, is DTGVSQNPRHKITKRGQNVTFRCDPISEHNRLYWYRQTLGQGPEFLTYFQNEAQLEKSRLLSDRFSAERPKGSFSTLEIQRTEQGDSAMYLCASRPRGSTNEKLFFGSGTQLSVL.

The chain joins TRBV7-2 to TRBJ2-1; 12 nucleotides line up with TRBD2. Germline V gene sequence: CDR1 SGHTA, CDR2 FQGNSA. This CDR3 region has 15 residues. After removal of 3 bases from V and 10 bases from J, the junction contained 7 bases not matched to a gene. Here the CDR3 reads CASSFARLAGDEQFF. In DNA, the CDR3 is TGTGCCAGCAGCTTCGCAAGACTAGCGGGGGACGAGCAGTTCTTC. Combining the CDR3 with reference TRBV7-2 and TRBJ2-1 gives the whole variable domain GAGVSQSPSNKVTEKGKDVELRCDPISGHTALYWYRQSLGQGLEFLIYFQGNSAPDKSGLPSDRFSAERTGGSVSTLTIQRTQQEDSAVYLCASSFARLAGDEQFFGPGTRLTVL.

The rearrangement joins TRBV23-1 to TRBJ2-7; possible D gene TRBD1, 6 bases. TRBV23-1 is an ORF, and what it does is uncertain. The CDR3 contains 13 residues. V dropped 2 bases and J dropped 9 bases, with 14 bases sitting between them. CDR3 bases: TGCGCCAGCAGTCAAAACAGGGCTGGACGGCAGTACTTC. Its protein product is CASSQNRAGRQYF.

V gene TRBV9 combines with J gene TRBJ2-2; D might be TRBD2 (6 bases). This CDR3 spans 15 amino acids. Between the trimmed V and J ends, which lost 3 bases and 4 bases, there was a span of 13 bases. The germline V gene encodes CDR1 SGDLS and CDR2 YYNGEE. CDR3 amino acids: CASSGGVSVTGELFF. For the CDR3, the DNA is TGTGCCAGCAGCGGGGGGGTATCGGTCACCGGGGAGCTGTTTTTT.

This clone was recorded a few times. The chain uses TRBV30 and TRBJ1-2, with TRBD1 as a possible D gene (5 bases). This CDR3 is built from 13 residues. CDR1 and CDR2 (germline): GTSNPN, SVGIG (reference sequence). V shed 4 bases and J shed 4 bases, with 13 bases lying between them. CDR3 sequence: CAWTRDSSYGYTF. The CDR3 DNA reads as TGTGCCTGGACTAGGGACTCTTCCTATGGCTACACCTTC.

This rearrangement joins TRBV14 to TRBJ2-7, with TRBD2 as a possible D gene (6 bases). CDR3 length: 15 residues. Trimming shortened V by 5 bases and J by 0 bases, and 14 bases separated the two germline ends. Germline V CDR1 and CDR2: SGHDN, FVKESK. The CDR3 region is CASSGGTTSSYEQYF. CDR3 in DNA: TGTGCCAGCAGCGGCGGGACCACAAGCTCCTACGAGCAGTACTTC.

V usage is TRBV5-1 and J usage is TRBJ1-1; D is perhaps TRBD1 (5 bases). This CDR3 spans 15 amino acids. V lost 5 bases and J lost 0, with 14 bases in between. CDR1 SGHRS and CDR2 YFSETQ come from the germline V gene. CDR3 amino acids: CASRDSRRMNTEAFF. The CDR3 DNA reads as TGCGCCAGCAGAGACAGTAGAAGGATGAACACTGAAGCTTTCTTT.

The chain carries TRBV4-2 and TRBJ2-7; the match to TRBD2 covers 9 bases. CDR3 length equals 17 residues. V shed 0 bases and J 3 bases; nucleotides not matched to a gene: 9. Germline CDR1 is LGHNA and CDR2 is YNFKEQ. CDR3 residues: CASSQDIEAGGVYEQYF. The CDR3 DNA is TGTGCCAGCAGCCAAGATATAGAGGCGGGAGGGGTCTACGAGCAGTACTTC.

This chain joins TRBV7-9 and TRBJ2-7; possible D gene TRBD2, 5 bases. CDR3 length: 15 residues. Between the trimmed V and J ends, which lost 1 base and 0 bases, there was a span of 10 bases. Germline lookup yields CDR1 SEHNR and CDR2 FQNEAQ (reference sequence). The CDR3 DNA reads as TGTGCCAGCAGCTTAGGGACTTCTAGCTCCTACGAGCAGTACTTC. Translating it yields CASSLGTSSSYEQYF.

The chain combines TRBV9 with TRBJ1-3, with TRBD1 matching 7 bases. Germline CDR1 SGDLS, CDR2 YYNGEE. The V gene end was trimmed by 4 bases and the J gene end by 7 bases; junction bases not matched to a gene: 8. The CDR3 runs to 14 residues. The CDR3 sequence: CASSIYGQDNTIYF. DNA for the CDR3: TGTGCCAGCAGCATATACGGACAGGATAACACCATATATTTT. Looking up the rest from reference TRBV9 and TRBJ1-3 gives the full variable domain: DSGVTQTPKHLITATGQRVTLRCSPRSGDLSVYWYQQSLDQGLQFLIQYYNGEERAKGNILERFSAQQFPDLHSELNLSSLELGDSALYFCASSIYGQDNTIYFGEGSWLTVV.

This clone was detected only a few times. The CDR3 DNA sequence: TGTGCCAGTAGGCCCCAGGACTTAAACCAAGAGACCCAGTACTTC. It yields the protein CASRPQDLNQETQYF. The rearrangement links TRBV19 to TRBJ2-5, with D possibly being TRBD2 (5 bases). Germline V lookup: CDR1 LNHDA, CDR2 SQIVND (reference sequence). This CDR3 contains 15 residues. The V gene lost 6 bases and the J gene lost 0 bases, with 14 bases spanning the gap.

CDR3 DNA: TGTGCCAGCAGCTTAGCGCCGGGACAGGGGGCCGGGGAGCTGTTTTTT. It is translated as CASSLAPGQGAGELFF. This rearrangement joins TRBV7-2 to TRBJ2-2, with 11 bases matching TRBD1. V shed 0 bases, J shed 6 bases, and the junction held 3 bases outside the gene matches. The germline V gene encodes CDR1 SGHTA and CDR2 FQGNSA. The CDR3 runs 16 residues.

The rearrangement links TRBV6-5 to TRBJ2-7; D remains unclear. There are 14 residues in the CDR3. The V end lost 2 bases, the J end lost 0 bases, and 8 bases lay between the germline ends. The germline gives CDR1 MNHEY, CDR2 SVGAGI. CDR3 sequence: CASSYGRNSYEQYF. Here the CDR3 DNA reads TGTGCCAGCAGTTACGGGCGCAACTCCTACGAGCAGTACTTC.

In regard to this clone: This sample also contains other DNA sequences that code for the same CDR3. The chain uses TRBV24-1 and TRBJ2-5, with a weak D call TRBD2 (5 bases). V lost 1 base and J 5 bases, leaving 10 bases between the germline ends. Germline V gene data show CDR1 as KGHDR and CDR2 as SFDVKD. The CDR3 has 14 residues. The CDR3 nucleotides are TGTGCCACCAGTGATTTCGGAGGAAGGGAGACCCAGTACTTC. Amino acid sequence: CATSDFGGRETQYF.

The chain couples TRBV19 to TRBJ2-2; D might be TRBD1 (5 bases). CDR3 length equals 15 residues. Germline-derived CDR1 and CDR2 are LNHDA and SQIVND (reference sequence). The germline V and J ends were trimmed by 3 bases and 5 bases, with 13 bases remaining between them. The CDR3 protein is CASSMSASGTGELFF. DNA for the CDR3: TGTGCCAGTAGTATGTCGGCTTCAGGGACCGGGGAGCTGTTTTTT. The whole variable domain, filled in from reference TRBV19 and TRBJ2-2, reads DGGITQSPKYLFRKEGQNVTLSCEQNLNHDAMYWYRQDPGQGLRLIYYSQIVNDFQKGDIAEGYSVSREKKESFPLTVTSAQKNPTAFYLCASSMSASGTGELFFGEGSRLTVL.